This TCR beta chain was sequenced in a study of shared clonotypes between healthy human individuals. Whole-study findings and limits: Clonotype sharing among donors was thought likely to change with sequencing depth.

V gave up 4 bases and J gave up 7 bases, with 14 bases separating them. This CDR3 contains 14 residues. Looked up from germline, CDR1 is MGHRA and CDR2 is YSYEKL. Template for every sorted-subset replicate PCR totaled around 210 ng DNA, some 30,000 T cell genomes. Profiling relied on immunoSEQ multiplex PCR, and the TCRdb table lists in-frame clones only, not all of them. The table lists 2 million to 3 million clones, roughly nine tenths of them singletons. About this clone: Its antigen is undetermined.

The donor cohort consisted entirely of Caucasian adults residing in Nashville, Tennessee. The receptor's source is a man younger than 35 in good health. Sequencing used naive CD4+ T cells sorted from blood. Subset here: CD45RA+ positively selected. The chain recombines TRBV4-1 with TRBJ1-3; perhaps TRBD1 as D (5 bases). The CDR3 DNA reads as TGCGCCAGCAGCCGGGGCGTGGGAACGAACACCATATATTTT. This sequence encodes CASSRGVGTNTIYF.